A single T cell receptor beta chain is shown here with its context. What it binds is not known. This sample was included in a study of CD4+ T cells in melanoma. Some clones are missing from TCRdb's copy, which holds only in-frame ones; the method was immunoSEQ multiplex PCR. The sample lists more than 15,000 clones; 70% to 80% were seen once. General study results and limits: Diverse differentiation states were reported for melanoma neoantigen-specific CD4+ T cells.

Deletions cut 3 bases from V and 0 bases from J, with 10 bases between. Germline CDR1 and CDR2: SGHTA and FQGNSA. This CDR3 is 15 amino acids long. This TCR derives from a human donor with melanoma. Sequencing input: cells from a culture (not recorded whether cultured in vitro). V and J are TRBV7-2 and TRBJ2-3; D gene unclear. The CDR3, as DNA: TGTGCCAGCAGCTTGTCGCGGTCTAGCACAGATACGCAGTATTTT. This gives the protein CASSLSRSSTDTQYF. Full variable domain (missing parts from reference TRBV7-2 and TRBJ2-3): GAGVSQSPSNKVTEKGKDVELRCDPISGHTALYWYRQSLGQGLEFLIYFQGNSAPDKSGLPSDRFSAERTGGSVSTLTIQRTQQEDSAVYLCASSLSRSSTDTQYFGPGTRLTVL.